These 24 T cell receptor beta chains were all obtained from the same sample, sequenced in a study of OX40 agonist ivuxolimab in advanced cancers. Libraries were built with the immunoSEQ multiplex PCR assay. TCRdb holds this immuneACCESS table with in-frame rearrangements only. Some clones are missing; in checked studies, unresolved V genes explain under half, and the rest has no known cause. This sample is represented by roughly 30,000 clones; approximately 84% of them were singletons. Roughly 19% of the sample lies in the top ten. The sequencing here drew on CD4+ or CD8+ T cells sorted from blood, taken in a trial of the OX40 agonist ivuxolimab. These receptors all stem from an adult with an advanced solid tumor such as melanoma, head and neck, liver or kidney cancer.

The rearrangement uses TRBV11-3 and TRBJ2-3; 12 bases line up with TRBD2. CDR3 length: 17 amino acids. V shed 1 base and J 5 bases; nucleotides not matched to a gene: 7. Germline lookup yields CDR1 SGHNT and CDR2 YENEEA. CDR3: CASSLALAGGRGDTQYF. DNA of the CDR3: TGTGCCAGCAGCTTAGCACTAGCGGGAGGCCGTGGAGATACGCAGTATTTT.

V gene TRBV6-6 combines with J gene TRBJ2-1, with D unclear. V dropped 2 bases and J dropped 7 bases, with 9 bases sitting between them. This CDR3 is built from 13 residues. Germline CDR1 and CDR2: MNHNY and SVGAGI (reference sequence). The CDR3 DNA reads as TGTGCCAGCAGTTACACCAAGAGGAATGAGCAGTTCTTC. It encodes CASSYTKRNEQFF.

The gene calls are TRBV5-1 and TRBJ1-5; D gene unclear. The germline gives CDR1 SGHRS, CDR2 YFSETQ. The ends were cut back, 0 bases at V and 0 bases at J, with 7 bases in the middle. The CDR3 sequence is 15 residues long. The DNA of the CDR3 is TGCGCCAGCAGCTTGGGTGGGAGTAGCAATCAGCCCCAGCATTTT. Amino acids: CASSLGGSSNQPQHF.

The gene calls are TRBV5-8 and TRBJ1-6, with a tentative D call TRBD1 (5 bases). V lost 0 bases and J lost 3, with 7 bases in between. Germline CDR1 and CDR2: SGHTS and YDEGEE. CDR3 length: 15 residues. In nucleotides, the CDR3 is TGTGCCAGCAGCTTGGGACAGTACTATAATTCACCCCTCCACTTT. Protein product: CASSLGQYYNSPLHF.

The sample holds a few counts of this clone. The rearrangement joins TRBV18 to TRBJ2-2; D not resolved. Trimming cost V 1 base and J 2 bases, with 2 bases left between them. The CDR3 consists of 13 residues. Germline loops: CDR1 KGHSH, CDR2 LQKENI. The CDR3 reads CASSPQNTGELFF. DNA of the CDR3: TGTGCCAGCTCACCACAAAACACCGGGGAGCTGTTTTTT. The entire variable domain, with the rest obtained from reference TRBV18 and TRBJ2-2, is as follows: NAGVMQNPRHLVRRRGQEARLRCSPMKGHSHVYWYRQLPEEGLKFMVYLQKENIIDESGMPKERFSAEFPKEGPSILRIQQVVRGDSAAYFCASSPQNTGELFFGEGSRLTVL.

The rearrangement joins TRBV19 to TRBJ1-5; D remains unclear. The CDR3 is made up of 12 amino acids. Trimming took off 6 bases at V and 0 bases at J, with 3 bases between the two ends. Looked up from germline, CDR1 is LNHDA and CDR2 is SQIVND (reference sequence). CDR3 amino acids: CASSNSNQPQHF. For the CDR3, the DNA is TGTGCCAGTAGCAATAGCAATCAGCCCCAGCATTTT. Filled out from reference TRBV19 and TRBJ1-5, the complete variable domain reads DGGITQSPKYLFRKEGQNVTLSCEQNLNHDAMYWYRQDPGQGLRLIYYSQIVNDFQKGDIAEGYSVSREKKESFPLTVTSAQKNPTAFYLCASSNSNQPQHFGDGTRLSIL.

The chain is built from TRBV19 and TRBJ1-3; 7 positions match TRBD1. V was clipped by 10 bases and J by 8 bases; unmatched bases: 8. The CDR3 runs to 12 residues. Per the germline V gene, CDR1 is LNHDA and CDR2 is SQIVND (reference sequence). Here the CDR3 DNA reads TGTGCCACTATGACAGGGCCGTACACCATATATTTT. Amino acid sequence: CATMTGPYTIYF. The full variable domain, in which reference TRBV19 and TRBJ1-3 provide the parts outside the CDR3, is DGGITQSPKYLFRKEGQNVTLSCEQNLNHDAMYWYRQDPGQGLRLIYYSQIVNDFQKGDIAEGYSVSREKKESFPLTVTSAQKNPTAFYLCATMTGPYTIYFGEGSWLTVV.

Judged by abundance, this clone is medium-sized. The chain links TRBV27 to TRBJ1-2; no definite D call. Looked up from germline, CDR1 is MNHEY and CDR2 is SMNVEV (reference sequence). The germline V and J ends were trimmed by 8 bases and 3 bases, with 16 bases remaining between them. The CDR3 is made up of 14 amino acids. Written as DNA, the CDR3 is TGTGCCAGCGGCGCGGAGGGTATCCACTATGGCTACACCTTC. Translated, it gives CASGAEGIHYGYTF.

V usage is TRBV27 and J usage is TRBJ2-7; tentatively, D is TRBD2 (6 bases). Trimming took off 4 bases at V and 7 bases at J, with 8 bases between the two ends. The CDR3 has 11 amino acids. The germline V gene has CDR1 MNHEY and CDR2 SMNVEV (reference sequence). The CDR3 region has the DNA TGTGCCAGCAGTTATGGGGGGGAGCAGTACTTC. Its translation: CASSYGGEQYF.

This CDR3 reads CASSPIRTGPAEQFF. For the CDR3, the DNA is TGTGCCAGCAGCCCAATCCGGACAGGGCCCGCGGAGCAGTTCTTC. V usage is TRBV9 and J usage is TRBJ2-1; 8 nucleotides line up with TRBD1. Looked up from germline, CDR1 is SGDLS and CDR2 is YYNGEE. The length of the CDR3 is 15 residues. Trimming cost V 4 bases and J 10 bases; bases outside gene matches: 13.

The rearrangement links TRBV11-2 to TRBJ2-7; D might be TRBD1 (6 bases). This CDR3 region has 15 residues. V was trimmed by 5 bases and J by 2 bases, leaving 16 bases between them. Germline loops: CDR1 SGHAT, CDR2 FQNNGV. CDR3: CASSLSSGQTYEQYF. The CDR3 nucleotides are TGTGCCAGCAGCCTCTCTTCCGGACAGACCTACGAGCAGTACTTC.

The chain recombines TRBV7-8 with TRBJ2-4; 8 bases map to TRBD2. Trimming took 1 base from V and 3 from J; bases not matched to a gene: 8. Germline lookup yields CDR1 SGHVS and CDR2 FQNEAQ. This CDR3 contains 17 residues. The CDR3 DNA sequence: TGTGCCAGCAGCTTAGGGGGTAGCGGGGTGGGCAAAAACATTCAGTACTTC. Its protein product is CASSLGGSGVGKNIQYF.

The chain recombines TRBV30 with TRBJ2-7; D not certain. The V end was cut by 0 bases, the J end by 2 bases, with 14 bases between. The CDR3 extends over 15 amino acids. The V gene's germline CDR1 is GTSNPN and CDR2 SVGIG (reference sequence). Here the CDR3 reads CAWSVFDATAYEQYF. The CDR3 nucleotides read TGTGCCTGGAGTGTATTCGACGCTACCGCCTACGAGCAGTACTTC.

The chain employs TRBV4-2 and TRBJ1-5; perhaps TRBD1 as D (6 bases). Trimming removed 2 bases at V and 1 base at J, with 18 bases between. Germline V gene sequence: CDR1 LGHNA, CDR2 YNFKEQ. This CDR3 spans 18 amino acids. The CDR3 is CASSQNRAEGMSNQPQHF. The CDR3, as DNA: TGTGCCAGCAGCCAAAACAGGGCGGAGGGTATGAGCAATCAGCCCCAGCATTTT.

The chain has TRBV4-2 and TRBJ2-5, with TRBD2 matching over 15 bases. Looked up from germline, CDR1 is LGHNA and CDR2 is YNFKEQ. The CDR3 has 16 residues. J gave up 5 bases and V 3 bases, and 4 bases lay outside the gene matches. The CDR3 sequence: CASSHGTSGGSETQYF. CDR3 DNA: TGTGCCAGCAGCCACGGGACTAGCGGGGGGTCGGAGACCCAGTACTTC.

In this sample, this clone turned up once. This sequence joins TRBV5-1 and TRBJ2-3; TRBD1 is a possible D gene (6 bases). Trimming stripped 0 bases from V and 2 bases from J, with 10 bases between. Germline lookup yields CDR1 SGHRS and CDR2 YFSETQ. The CDR3 spans 15 residues. CDR3 protein: CASSLDREYTDTQYF. The CDR3 DNA follows: TGCGCCAGCAGCTTGGACAGGGAATACACAGATACGCAGTATTTT.

The genes are TRBV5-5 and TRBJ2-7, with a possible D match to TRBD2 (6 bases). The CDR3 runs to 15 residues. The germline V gene has CDR1 SGHKS and CDR2 YYEKEE (reference sequence). V was clipped by 1 base and J by 7 bases, with 18 bases between them. This CDR3 is CASSLWGGGEEEQYF. The CDR3 DNA sequence: TGTGCCAGCAGCTTGTGGGGTGGAGGGGAGGAAGAGCAGTACTTC.

This clone occurred once. The chain combines TRBV7-6 with TRBJ2-2, with 10 bases lining up with TRBD1. This CDR3 comprises 15 residues. CDR1 is SGHVS and CDR2 is FNYEAQ in the germline V gene. The J segment lost 4 bases and the V segment lost 5 bases, leaving 4 bases of the junction unmatched. This CDR3 is CASSPGTGATGELFF. CDR3 DNA: TGTGCCAGCAGCCCGGGGACAGGGGCCACCGGGGAGCTGTTTTTT.

In its sample, this clone is medium-sized (0.01 to 0.1%). The rearrangement links TRBV11-3 to TRBJ2-1; TRBD1 is a possible D gene (6 bases). V lost 4 bases and J 0 bases, leaving 13 bases between the germline ends. Per the germline V gene, CDR1 is SGHNT and CDR2 is YENEEA. The CDR3 is 16 residues long. The CDR3: CASSSRDRNSYNEQFF. The CDR3 nucleotides are TGTGCCAGCAGCTCCCGAGACAGGAACTCCTACAATGAGCAGTTCTTC.

This chain links TRBV6-1 with TRBJ2-7, with D perhaps TRBD1 (6 bases). This CDR3 is 13 amino acids long. V was clipped by 6 bases and J by 4 bases, with 13 bases between them. Per germline, CDR1 MNHNS and CDR2 SASEGT. This chain's CDR3 is CASSPGQLYEQYF. The CDR3 DNA reads TGTGCCAGCAGCCCCGGACAGTTGTACGAGCAGTACTTC.

The chain combines TRBV27 with TRBJ1-4, with D maybe TRBD1 (6 bases). Trimming cost V 4 bases and J 6 bases, with 18 bases left between them. The length of the CDR3 is 16 residues. The germline V gene encodes CDR1 MNHEY and CDR2 SMNVEV (reference sequence). The CDR3 is CASSSRAGTFHEKLFF. Written as DNA, the CDR3 is TGTGCCAGCAGTTCCCGCGCCGGGACATTCCATGAAAAACTGTTTTTT.

This clone was seen once. The chain is built from TRBV4-3 and TRBJ2-1; D not resolved. The CDR3 consists of 17 residues. Germline V gene sequence: CDR1 LGHNA, CDR2 YSLEER. The V gene lost 0 bases and the J gene lost 3 bases, with 15 bases spanning the gap. CDR3 amino acids: CASSQDSTGSSYNEQFF. CDR3 nucleotide sequence: TGCGCCAGCAGCCAAGATTCTACGGGTAGCAGCTACAATGAGCAGTTCTTC.

V and J are TRBV11-3 and TRBJ2-5, with 8 bases matching TRBD1. The CDR3 is made up of 16 amino acids. Looked up from germline, CDR1 is SGHNT and CDR2 is YENEEA. The V segment lost 5 bases and the J segment 1 base; nucleotides outside the gene matches: 9. CDR3: CASSPGQGGVQETQYF. The CDR3 bases are TGTGCCAGCAGCCCCGGACAGGGTGGAGTCCAAGAGACCCAGTACTTC.

In its sample, this clone was seen a few times. The chain employs TRBV2 and TRBJ2-2, with D perhaps matching TRBD2 (6 bases). This CDR3 comprises 14 residues. V was trimmed by 0 bases and J by 8 bases, leaving 10 bases between them. Germline lookup yields CDR1 SNHLY and CDR2 FYNNEI. The DNA of the CDR3 is TGTGCCAGCAGTGAAGCTTGGGGGGAAGGGGAGCTGTTTTTT. It specifies CASSEAWGEGELFF.